This TCR beta chain was identified during a study of OX40 agonist ivuxolimab in advanced cancers. Study as a whole: Ivuxolimab, an antibody acting as an agonist of OX40 (CD134), was used to treat patients. The dose of intravenous ivuxolimab that patients received every 2 weeks ranged from 0.01 to 10 mg/kg. The study, taken as a whole, reports: Averaging showed that CD8+ T cells had more expanded clones than CD4+ did. In a subset of nonresponders, normalized T-cell clonal expansion was also low.

Sequencing used immunoSEQ multiplex PCR; TCRdb keeps in-frame clones, though not all of them. The sample consists of around 88,000 clones, 92% of them appearing once. The trim removed 6 bases at V and 1 base at J, leaving 6 bases unmatched. Germline CDR1 and CDR2: LNHDA and SQIVND (reference sequence). The CDR3 length is 17 residues. This clone appeared a single time. Its antigen is as yet unknown. This chain connects TRBV19 to TRBJ2-1, with 13 nucleotides matching TRBD2. Source: CD4+ or CD8+ T cells sorted from blood, taken in a trial of the OX40 agonist ivuxolimab. The receptor's source is an adult with an advanced solid tumor such as melanoma, head and neck, liver or kidney cancer. The CDR3 sequence: CASSRLAGGSSYNEQFF. CDR3 bases: TGTGCCAGTAGCCGACTAGCGGGAGGCTCTTCCTACAATGAGCAGTTCTTC. Complete variable domain (other parts from reference TRBV19 and TRBJ2-1): DGGITQSPKYLFRKEGQNVTLSCEQNLNHDAMYWYRQDPGQGLRLIYYSQIVNDFQKGDIAEGYSVSREKKESFPLTVTSAQKNPTAFYLCASSRLAGGSSYNEQFFGPGTRLTVL.